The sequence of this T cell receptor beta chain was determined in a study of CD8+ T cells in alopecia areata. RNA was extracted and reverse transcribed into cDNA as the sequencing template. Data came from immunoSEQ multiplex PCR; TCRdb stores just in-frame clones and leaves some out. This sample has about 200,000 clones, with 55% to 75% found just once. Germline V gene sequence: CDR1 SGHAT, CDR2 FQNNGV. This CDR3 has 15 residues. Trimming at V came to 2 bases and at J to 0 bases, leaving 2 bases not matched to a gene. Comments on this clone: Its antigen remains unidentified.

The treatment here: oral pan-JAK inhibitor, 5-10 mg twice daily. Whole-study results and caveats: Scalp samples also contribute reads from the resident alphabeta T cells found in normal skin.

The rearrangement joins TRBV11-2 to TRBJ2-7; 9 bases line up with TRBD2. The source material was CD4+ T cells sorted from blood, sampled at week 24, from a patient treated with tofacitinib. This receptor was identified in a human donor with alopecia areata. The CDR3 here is CASSLIAGDSYEQYF. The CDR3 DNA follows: TGTGCCAGCAGCTTAATAGCGGGGGACTCCTACGAGCAGTACTTC.